Included here is one TCR beta chain sequence, with context. The antigen is unknown. This specimen comes from a study of shared clonotypes between healthy human individuals. The wider study: CD4 naive and CD4 memory each took three plates per donor, while CD8 naive took two and CD8 memory one. General study findings and limits: It was observed that approximately 5% of naive CD4 clonotypes were shared across several donors. Sequencing depth was expected to affect clonotype sharing among donors.

V was shortened by 7 bases and J by 9 bases, with 15 bases between the two germline ends. CDR3 size: 12 residues. Germline-derived CDR1 and CDR2 are MNHEY and SVGAGI. Deep was the level used in running the assay. Assay: immunoSEQ multiplex PCR; the TCRdb copy retains only in-frame clones and omits some. The table lists 2 million to 3 million clones, roughly 93% of them singletons. J is TRBJ2-5 and V is TRBV6-5; tentatively, D is TRBD2 (6 bases). The sequence was collected from a man between 18 and 35 years old in good health. Some clones in this sample may be carry-over from other donors' samples. Input material: naive CD4+ T cells from PBMCs. Described subset: CD45RA+ positively selected. In DNA form, the CDR3 reads TGTGCCAGCACCGAAGGGCGGGGCCCCCAGTACTTC. This codes for CASTEGRGPQYF.